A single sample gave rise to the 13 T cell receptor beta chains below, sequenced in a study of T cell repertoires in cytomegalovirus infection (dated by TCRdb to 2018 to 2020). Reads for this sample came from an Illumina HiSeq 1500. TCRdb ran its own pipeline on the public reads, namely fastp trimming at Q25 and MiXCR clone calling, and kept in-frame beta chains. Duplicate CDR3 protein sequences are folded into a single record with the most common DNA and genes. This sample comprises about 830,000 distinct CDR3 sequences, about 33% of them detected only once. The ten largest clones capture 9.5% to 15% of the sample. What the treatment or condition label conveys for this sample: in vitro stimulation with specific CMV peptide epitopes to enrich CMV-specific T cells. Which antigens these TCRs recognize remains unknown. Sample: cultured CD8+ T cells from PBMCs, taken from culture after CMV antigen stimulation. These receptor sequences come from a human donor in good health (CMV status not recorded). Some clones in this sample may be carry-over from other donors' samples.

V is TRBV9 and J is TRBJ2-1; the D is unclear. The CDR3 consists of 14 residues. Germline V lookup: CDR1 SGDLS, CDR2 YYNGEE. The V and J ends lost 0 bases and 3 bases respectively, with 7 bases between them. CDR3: CASSVGSVYNEQFF. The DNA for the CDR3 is TGTGCCAGCAGCGTAGGTAGTGTCTACAATGAGCAGTTCTTC.

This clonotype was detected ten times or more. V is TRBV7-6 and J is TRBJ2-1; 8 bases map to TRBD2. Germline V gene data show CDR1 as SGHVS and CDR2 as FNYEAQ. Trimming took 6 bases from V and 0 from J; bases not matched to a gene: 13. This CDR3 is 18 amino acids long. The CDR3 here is CASSSPGGTSSSYNEQFF. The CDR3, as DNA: TGTGCCAGCAGTTCTCCGGGAGGGACGTCAAGCTCCTACAATGAGCAGTTCTTC.

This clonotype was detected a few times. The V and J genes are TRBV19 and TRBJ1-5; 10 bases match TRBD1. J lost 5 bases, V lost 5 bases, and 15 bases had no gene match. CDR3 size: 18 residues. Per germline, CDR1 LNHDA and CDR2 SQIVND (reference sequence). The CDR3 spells CASSFSYRDRGWDQPQHF. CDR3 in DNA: TGTGCCAGTAGTTTCTCTTACCGGGACAGGGGTTGGGATCAGCCCCAGCATTTT.

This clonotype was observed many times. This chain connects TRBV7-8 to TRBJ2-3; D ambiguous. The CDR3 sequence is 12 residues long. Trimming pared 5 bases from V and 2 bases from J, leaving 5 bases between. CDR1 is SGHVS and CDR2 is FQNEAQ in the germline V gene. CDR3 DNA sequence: TGTGCCAGCAGCGAGACCACAGATACGCAGTATTTT. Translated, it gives CASSETTDTQYF.

The CDR3 nucleotides read TGTGCCAGCACCGTAGGGTACGGCTATGGCTACACCTTC. The encoded protein is CASTVGYGYGYTF. The chain carries TRBV6-5 and TRBJ1-2; no firm D call. Looked up from germline, CDR1 is MNHEY and CDR2 is SVGAGI. V lost 7 bases to trimming and J lost 4 bases, with 13 bases between them. The CDR3 has 13 residues.

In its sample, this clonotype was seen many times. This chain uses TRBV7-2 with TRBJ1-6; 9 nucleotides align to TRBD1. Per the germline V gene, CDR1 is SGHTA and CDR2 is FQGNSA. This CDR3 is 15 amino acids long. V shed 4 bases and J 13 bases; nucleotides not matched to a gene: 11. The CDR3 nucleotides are TGTGCCAGCAGCTCCATAGACAGGGGGGATCTCCCCCTCCACTTT. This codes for CASSSIDRGDLPLHF.

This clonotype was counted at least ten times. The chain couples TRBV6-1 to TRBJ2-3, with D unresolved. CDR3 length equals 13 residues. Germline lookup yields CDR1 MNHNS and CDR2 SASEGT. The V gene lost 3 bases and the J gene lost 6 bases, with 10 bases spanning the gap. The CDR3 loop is CASSEFSADTQYF. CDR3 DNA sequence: TGTGCCAGCAGTGAGTTCTCCGCGGATACGCAGTATTTT.

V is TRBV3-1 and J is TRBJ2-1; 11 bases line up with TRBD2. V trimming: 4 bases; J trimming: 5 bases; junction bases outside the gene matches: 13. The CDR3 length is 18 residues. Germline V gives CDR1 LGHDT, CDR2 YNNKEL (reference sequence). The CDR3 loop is CASSPRTGSLAGDNEQFF. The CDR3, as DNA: TGTGCCAGCAGCCCTCGGACAGGGTCACTAGCGGGGGACAATGAGCAGTTCTTC.

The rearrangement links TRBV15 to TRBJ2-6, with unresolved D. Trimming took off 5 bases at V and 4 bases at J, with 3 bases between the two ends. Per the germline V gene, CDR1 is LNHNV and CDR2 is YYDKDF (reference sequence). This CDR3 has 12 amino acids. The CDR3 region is CATSGGANVLTF. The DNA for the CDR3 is TGTGCCACCAGCGGAGGGGCCAACGTCCTGACTTTC.

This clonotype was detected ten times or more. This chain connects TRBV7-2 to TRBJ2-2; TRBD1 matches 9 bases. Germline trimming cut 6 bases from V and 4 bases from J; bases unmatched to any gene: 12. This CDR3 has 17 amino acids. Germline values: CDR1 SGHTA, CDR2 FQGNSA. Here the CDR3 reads CASSHEEPTGGTGELFF. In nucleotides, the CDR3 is TGTGCCAGCAGTCACGAGGAACCGACAGGGGGCACCGGGGAGCTGTTTTTT.

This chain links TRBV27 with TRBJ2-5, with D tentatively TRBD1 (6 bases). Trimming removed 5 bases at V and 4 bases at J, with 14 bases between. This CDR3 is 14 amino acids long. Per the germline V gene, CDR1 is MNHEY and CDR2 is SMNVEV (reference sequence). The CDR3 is CASSLNLGGETQYF. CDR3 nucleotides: TGTGCCAGCAGTCTTAACCTAGGGGGAGAGACCCAGTACTTC.

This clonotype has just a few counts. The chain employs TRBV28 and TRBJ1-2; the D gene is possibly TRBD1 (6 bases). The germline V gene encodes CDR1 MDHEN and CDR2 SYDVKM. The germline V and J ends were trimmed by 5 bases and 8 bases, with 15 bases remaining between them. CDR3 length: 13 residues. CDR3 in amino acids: CASSVDFQGGYTF. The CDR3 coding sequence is TGTGCCAGCAGTGTGGACTTCCAGGGGGGCTACACCTTC.

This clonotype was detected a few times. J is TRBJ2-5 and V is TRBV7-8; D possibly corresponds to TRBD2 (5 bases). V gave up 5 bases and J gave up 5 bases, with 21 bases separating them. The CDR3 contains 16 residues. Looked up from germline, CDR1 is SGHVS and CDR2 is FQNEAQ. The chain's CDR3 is CASSPPENSRGETQYF. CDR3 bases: TGTGCCAGCAGCCCCCCTGAAAACTCTCGGGGTGAGACCCAGTACTTC.